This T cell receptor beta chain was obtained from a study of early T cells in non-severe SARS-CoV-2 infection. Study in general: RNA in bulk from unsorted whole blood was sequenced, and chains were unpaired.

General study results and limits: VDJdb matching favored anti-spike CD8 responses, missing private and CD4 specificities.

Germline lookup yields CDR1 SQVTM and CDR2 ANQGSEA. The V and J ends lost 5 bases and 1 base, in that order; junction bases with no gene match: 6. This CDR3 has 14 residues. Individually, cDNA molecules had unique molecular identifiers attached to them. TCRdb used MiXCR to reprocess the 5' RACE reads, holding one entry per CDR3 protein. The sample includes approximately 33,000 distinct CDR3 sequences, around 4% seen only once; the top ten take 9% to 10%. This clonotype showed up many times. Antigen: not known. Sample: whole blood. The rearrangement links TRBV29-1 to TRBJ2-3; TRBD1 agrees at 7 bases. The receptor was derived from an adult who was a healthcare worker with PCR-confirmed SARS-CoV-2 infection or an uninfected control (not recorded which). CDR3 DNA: TGCAGCGTTAGACAGGGTTCTGGCACAGATACGCAGTATTTT. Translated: CSVRQGSGTDTQYF.